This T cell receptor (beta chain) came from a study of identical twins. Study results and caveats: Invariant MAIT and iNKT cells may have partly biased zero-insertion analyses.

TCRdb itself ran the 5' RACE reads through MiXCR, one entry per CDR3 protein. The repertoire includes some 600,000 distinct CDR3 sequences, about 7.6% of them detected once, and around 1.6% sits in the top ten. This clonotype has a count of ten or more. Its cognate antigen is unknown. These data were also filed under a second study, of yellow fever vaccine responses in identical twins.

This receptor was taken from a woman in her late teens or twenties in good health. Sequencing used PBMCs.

The DNA of the CDR3 is TGCGCCAGCAGCTTGCGGGGCAGGGACACAGATACGCAGTATTTT. This translates into CASSLRGRDTDTQYF. The gene calls are TRBV5-1 and TRBJ2-3, with D possibly called TRBD1 or TRBD2 (5 bases each). Germline values: CDR1 SGHRS, CDR2 YFSETQ. This CDR3 comprises 15 residues. V was trimmed by 1 base and J by 2 bases, leaving 11 bases between them.